This T cell receptor beta chain was retrieved from a study of cytomegalovirus exposure and HLA in healthy donors. The germline V gene has CDR1 LNHNV and CDR2 YYDKDF (reference sequence). Trimming took 0 bases from V and 1 from J; bases not matched to a gene: 23. The CDR3 consists of 23 residues. Of note for this clone: Antigen unknown.

Study-level results: Presence/absence analysis assumed near-uniform sequencing depth across donors.

Likely unrecorded immune exposures existed in these nominally healthy donors. PCR used 60 Vbeta primers and 13 Jbeta primers. Sequenced by immunoSEQ multiplex PCR; TCRdb stores in-frame clones only, minus some. The table includes around 140,000 clones, around four fifths detected once. Material: PBMCs. The rearrangement joins TRBV15 to TRBJ1-2; 10 positions agree with TRBD1. The TCR originated in a man in his forties or fifties in good health and CMV-seronegative. The CDR3 coding sequence is TGTGCCACCAGCAGAGATGCGCGAAGCATTGTGGGGACAGGGGAAAGATTTAACTATGGCTACACCTTC. It yields the protein CATSRDARSIVGTGERFNYGYTF.